The 23 T cell receptor beta chains in this list originate from one sample, sequenced in a study of Ad26.COV2.S vaccination and SARS-CoV-2 variants. The treatment is: 15 to 20 received Ad26.COV2.S at low or high dose, single or two shots; roughly five received placebo; per-sample allocation not given. On day 63 after the first injection, vaccine and placebo recipients gave samples. Using immunoSEQ multiplex PCR, the repertoire was profiled, and TCRdb retains in-frame clones only, with some absent. This sample has 300,000 to 400,000 clones, with roughly 91% found just once. The sequencing here drew on peripheral blood, taken in a trial of Ad26.COV2.S vaccine versus placebo. All receptors come from a person aged 18-60 years who received the Ad26.COV2.S COVID-19 vaccine or a placebo.

This clone has just a few counts. The gene calls are TRBV4-1 and TRBJ1-3; D is perhaps TRBD1 (5 bases). V shed 1 base and J shed 0 bases, with 10 bases lying between them. CDR1 is MGHRA, CDR2 YSYEKL, per germline. The CDR3 sequence is 16 residues long. Here the CDR3 reads CASSQVAGSSGNTIYF. The CDR3 coding sequence is TGCGCCAGCAGCCAAGTCGCAGGGAGCTCTGGAAACACCATATATTTT.

The chain uses TRBV5-1 and TRBJ1-2, with 8 bases identical to TRBD1. Looked up from germline, CDR1 is SGHRS and CDR2 is YFSETQ. The CDR3 sequence is 13 residues long. V trimming: 3 bases; J trimming: 8 bases; junction bases outside the gene matches: 6. The CDR3 reads CASSSTGGRGYTF. The CDR3 nucleotides are TGCGCCAGCAGCTCTACAGGGGGTCGGGGCTACACCTTC. Full variable domain (outside the CDR3, taken from reference TRBV5-1 and TRBJ1-2): KAGVTQTPRYLIKTRGQQVTLSCSPISGHRSVSWYQQTPGQGLQFLFEYFSETQRNKGNFPGRFSGRQFSNSRSEMNVSTLELGDSALYLCASSSTGGRGYTFGSGTRLTVV.

The CDR3 loop reads CASRLTVFNEQYF. Here the CDR3 DNA reads TGTGCCAGCCGACTGACAGTTTTCAACGAGCAGTACTTC. This chain links TRBV27 with TRBJ2-7; possibly TRBD1 for D (5 bases). Trimming removed 8 bases at V and 5 bases at J, with 16 bases between. CDR3 length: 13 amino acids. Germline V lookup: CDR1 MNHEY, CDR2 SMNVEV (reference sequence).

The chain uses TRBV7-2 and TRBJ2-7, with 9 bases that match TRBD2. The germline CDR1 and CDR2 sequences are SGHTA and FQGNSA. The CDR3 contains 14 residues. Germline trimming cut 2 bases from V and 7 bases from J; bases unmatched to any gene: 6. Written as DNA, the CDR3 is TGTGCCAGCAGCTTACGCGGGGGGGAGGGAGAGCAGTACTTC. Its translation is CASSLRGGEGEQYF.

This chain connects TRBV7-6 to TRBJ1-1; 7 positions match TRBD1. CDR1 is SGHVS, CDR2 FNYEAQ, per germline. Trimming cost V 6 bases and J 3 bases; bases outside gene matches: 10. The CDR3 covers 15 residues. CDR3 sequence: CASRRRDRWDTEAFF. The DNA for the CDR3 is TGTGCCAGCAGACGACGGGACAGATGGGACACTGAAGCTTTCTTT.

The rearrangement uses TRBV5-4 and TRBJ2-7; D may be TRBD1 (5 bases). This CDR3 comprises 13 residues. The V and J ends lost 0 bases and 2 bases respectively, with 6 bases between them. Germline CDR1 and CDR2: SGHNT and YYREEE (reference sequence). Here the CDR3 reads CASSLGGTYEQYF. The CDR3 region has the DNA TGTGCCAGCAGCTTGGGGGGCACCTACGAGCAGTACTTC.

The chain links TRBV14 to TRBJ2-7; TRBD1 aligns across 8 bases. This CDR3 contains 14 residues. V was clipped by 4 bases and J by 6 bases; unmatched bases: 8. Germline CDR1 is SGHDN and CDR2 is FVKESK. The CDR3 nucleotides read TGTGCCAGCAGCCTCCTCGACAGGGGAGGCGAGCAGTACTTC. It specifies CASSLLDRGGEQYF. Together with reference TRBV14 and TRBJ2-7, the CDR3 gives the full variable domain: EAGVTQFPSHSVIEKGQTVTLRCDPISGHDNLYWYRRVMGKEIKFLLHFVKESKQDESGMPNNRFLAERTGGTYSTLKVQPAELEDSGVYFCASSLLDRGGEQYFGPGTRLTVT.

The chain is built from TRBV5-4 and TRBJ2-5; the D is unclear. Germline V gene sequence: CDR1 SGHNT, CDR2 YYREEE (reference sequence). V lost 0 bases and J 5 bases, leaving 11 bases between the germline ends. The CDR3 sequence is 14 residues long. DNA for the CDR3: TGTGCCAGCAGCTTGGGGGTCGGCCCCGAGACCCAGTACTTC. This translates into CASSLGVGPETQYF.

The genes are TRBV3-1 (or the pseudogene TRBV3-2) and TRBJ2-5, with 12 bases that match TRBD2. V gave up 0 bases and J gave up 1 base; unmatched junction bases: 3. The CDR3 totals 17 residues. The germline gives CDR1 LGHDT, CDR2 YNNKEL (reference sequence). CDR3 region: CASSQERLAGVQETQYF. The CDR3 DNA sequence: TGTGCCAGCAGCCAAGAAAGACTAGCGGGGGTCCAAGAGACCCAGTACTTC.

This rearrangement joins TRBV5-1 to TRBJ1-2; 7 positions agree with TRBD1. The CDR3 has 14 amino acids. Germline CDR1 reads SGHRS; CDR2 reads YFSETQ. Germline trimming cut 0 bases from V and 7 bases from J; bases unmatched to any gene: 6. CDR3 nucleotide sequence: TGCGCCAGCAGCTTGGGAACAGGGGCTCTTGGCTACACCTTC. Translation gives CASSLGTGALGYTF.

This chain links TRBV18 with TRBJ1-1, with TRBD1 identical over 10 bases. Germline assignment: CDR1 KGHSH and CDR2 LQKENI. This CDR3 spans 14 amino acids. V shed 2 bases, J shed 12 bases, and the junction held 9 bases outside the gene matches. For the CDR3, the DNA is TGTGCCAGCTCACCAAGGTCGACAGGGGGCGAGACTTTCTTT. Protein: CASSPRSTGGETFF. Full variable domain (missing parts from reference TRBV18 and TRBJ1-1): NAGVMQNPRHLVRRRGQEARLRCSPMKGHSHVYWYRQLPEEGLKFMVYLQKENIIDESGMPKERFSAEFPKEGPSILRIQQVVRGDSAAYFCASSPRSTGGETFFGQGTRLTVV.

The chain combines TRBV2 with TRBJ2-1; possibly TRBD1 for D (5 bases). Germline V gene lookup returns CDR1 SNHLY and CDR2 FYNNEI. V was pared by 5 bases and J by 0 bases, with 11 bases between. The CDR3 covers 15 residues. The CDR3 sequence is CASSPRQRSYNEQFF. The CDR3 DNA is TGTGCCAGCAGTCCACGACAGCGCTCCTACAATGAGCAGTTCTTC.

The chain recombines TRBV6-6 with TRBJ2-1; 7 bases align to TRBD1. Germline CDR1 and CDR2: MNHNY and SVGAGI (reference sequence). The CDR3 spans 11 residues. The V and J ends lost 6 bases and 8 bases, in that order; junction bases with no gene match: 1. The CDR3 bases are TGTGCCAGCAGCACAGGGGATGAGCAGTTCTTC. This sequence encodes CASSTGDEQFF.

The genes are TRBV6-6 and TRBJ2-7; either TRBD1 or TRBD2 may supply D (5 bases each). The CDR3 loop spans 15 amino acids. Trimming took 2 bases from V and 0 from J, leaving 11 bases between them. Germline CDR1 MNHNY, CDR2 SVGAGI (reference sequence). The chain's CDR3 is CASSYPGRTSYEQYF. For the CDR3, the DNA is TGTGCCAGCAGTTACCCGGGACGGACCTCCTACGAGCAGTACTTC.

This chain connects TRBV12-3 or TRBV12-4 to TRBJ2-3; D not certain. The CDR3 sequence is 12 residues long. V lost 6 bases to trimming and J lost 5 bases, with 9 bases between them. The DNA for the CDR3 is TGTGCCAGCAGGTACACGGGAGATACGCAGTATTTT. Translation: CASRYTGDTQYF.

The rearrangement uses TRBV7-9 and TRBJ2-2, with a weak D call TRBD1 (6 bases). Per the germline V gene, CDR1 is SEHNR and CDR2 is FQNEAQ (reference sequence). Trimming took 6 bases from V and 3 from J, leaving 11 bases between them. The CDR3 contains 14 residues. This chain's CDR3 is CASSSYRDTGELFF. As DNA, the CDR3 is TGTGCCAGCAGTTCCTACAGGGACACCGGGGAGCTGTTTTTT.

The chain carries TRBV6-6 and TRBJ1-1; D might be TRBD1 (5 bases). CDR1 is MNHNY and CDR2 is SVGAGI in the germline V gene (reference sequence). The V and J ends lost 2 bases and 6 bases respectively, with 7 bases between them. The CDR3 covers 12 residues. CDR3 in amino acids: CASSYPGAEAFF. The DNA of the CDR3 is TGTGCCAGCAGTTACCCGGGGGCTGAAGCTTTCTTT.

This rearrangement joins TRBV24-1 to TRBJ1-1; weak D call: TRBD1 (5 bases). The germline gives CDR1 KGHDR, CDR2 SFDVKD. This CDR3 region has 17 residues. V lost 4 bases and J 0 bases, leaving 17 bases between the germline ends. The CDR3 nucleotides read TGTGCCACCAGTGACCATTGGGCAGGGAGGCTGAACACTGAAGCTTTCTTT. It yields the protein CATSDHWAGRLNTEAFF.

This clone was seen just once. V and J are TRBV19 and TRBJ2-3, with 7 bases identical to TRBD2. Germline CDR1 LNHDA, CDR2 SQIVND (reference sequence). With V trimmed by 6 bases and J by 2 bases, 5 bases remained unmatched. There are 14 residues in the CDR3. This CDR3 reads CASSPGLPTDTQYF. CDR3 bases: TGTGCCAGTAGCCCGGGACTACCCACAGATACGCAGTATTTT.

V is TRBV5-1 and J is TRBJ1-1; D perhaps matches TRBD1 (5 bases). Per germline, CDR1 SGHRS and CDR2 YFSETQ. V was shortened by 4 bases and J by 5 bases, with 18 bases between the two germline ends. The CDR3 totals 15 residues. For the CDR3, the DNA is TGCGCCAGCAGCAACGGGCGGGGGAGAGAGACTGAAGCTTTCTTT. Translating gives CASSNGRGRETEAFF. The full variable domain, rest sourced from reference TRBV5-1 and TRBJ1-1, is KAGVTQTPRYLIKTRGQQVTLSCSPISGHRSVSWYQQTPGQGLQFLFEYFSETQRNKGNFPGRFSGRQFSNSRSEMNVSTLELGDSALYLCASSNGRGRETEAFFGQGTRLTVV.

The rearrangement uses TRBV30 and TRBJ1-4, with D uncertain. V lost 4 bases and J 8 bases, leaving 17 bases between the germline ends. This CDR3 region has 14 residues. Germline CDR1 is GTSNPN and CDR2 is SVGIG (reference sequence). The CDR3: CAWTDTPFREKLFF. The DNA for the CDR3 is TGTGCCTGGACCGACACCCCATTTAGAGAAAAACTGTTTTTT.

This CDR3 reads CASSPRPGAHHQPQHF. As DNA, the CDR3 is TGTGCCAGCTCACCACGTCCAGGGGCCCATCATCAGCCCCAGCATTTT. This rearrangement joins TRBV18 to TRBJ1-5, with D tentatively TRBD1 (6 bases). CDR1 and CDR2 from the germline V gene are KGHSH and LQKENI. Trimming left V 1 base short and J 5 bases short, with 15 bases between. The CDR3 is made up of 16 amino acids.

V is TRBV9 and J is TRBJ1-5; TRBD1 is a possible D gene (6 bases). This CDR3 has 21 amino acids. In germline, CDR1 is SGDLS, CDR2 YYNGEE. The V end was cut by 0 bases, the J end by 3 bases, with 28 bases between. Written as DNA, the CDR3 is TGTGCCAGCAGCGTAGCTTGGAGAGTGACAAGGGGGGGAGACCTCAATCAGCCCCAGCATTTT. It is translated as CASSVAWRVTRGGDLNQPQHF.